The 9 T cell receptor beta chains below all came from one sample that was sequenced in a study of Ad26.COV2.S vaccination and SARS-CoV-2 variants. Regarding treatment: 15 to 20 received Ad26.COV2.S at low or high dose, single or two shots; 5 received placebo; per-sample allocation not given. Samples came from day 63 after the first vaccine or placebo injection. Data came from immunoSEQ multiplex PCR; TCRdb stores just in-frame clones and leaves some out. Among around 450,000 clones listed, 89% were seen once. Source: peripheral blood, taken in a trial of Ad26.COV2.S vaccine versus placebo. The receptors come from a person between 18 and 65 years old who received the Ad26.COV2.S COVID-19 vaccine or a placebo.

This clone was detected only once. The V and J genes are TRBV6-4 and TRBJ1-1; 10 bases are a match to TRBD1. Germline V lookup: CDR1 MRHNA, CDR2 SNTAGT. After removal of 4 bases from V and 9 bases from J, the junction contained 8 bases not matched to a gene. The CDR3 extends over 14 amino acids. The CDR3 spells CASSANVGQGKAFF. The CDR3 DNA is TGTGCCAGCAGTGCCAACGTGGGACAGGGGAAAGCTTTCTTT.

CDR3 sequence: CASTQEETQYF. DNA for the CDR3: TGTGCCAGCACACAGGAAGAGACCCAGTACTTC. V and J are TRBV2 and TRBJ2-5; D is perhaps TRBD1 (5 bases). V lost 7 bases to trimming and J lost 3 bases, with 6 bases between them. The CDR3 is made up of 11 amino acids. Germline V gives CDR1 SNHLY, CDR2 FYNNEI.

The chain links TRBV14 to TRBJ1-2; D is possibly TRBD1 (6 bases). V lost 5 bases to trimming and J lost 4 bases, with 26 bases between them. The V gene's germline CDR1 is SGHDN and CDR2 FVKESK. The CDR3 sequence is 18 residues long. The CDR3 loop reads CASSRPGASASSIYGYTF. The DNA for the CDR3 is TGTGCCAGCAGCAGACCAGGGGCATCCGCTTCTTCCATCTATGGCTACACCTTC.

The chain is built from TRBV10-3 and TRBJ2-1, with a tentative D call TRBD2 (6 bases). Trimming cost V 10 bases and J 3 bases, with 19 bases left between them. This CDR3 is 15 amino acids long. Germline values: CDR1 ENHRY, CDR2 SYGVKD. For the CDR3, the DNA is TGTGCCAGCTCAGAAGTCGGACTACTCTACAATGAGCAGTTCTTC. Its translation is CASSEVGLLYNEQFF.

V and J are TRBV7-9 and TRBJ2-1; TRBD2 matches 14 bases. Germline V gene lookup returns CDR1 SEHNR and CDR2 FQNEAQ (reference sequence). The CDR3 extends over 17 amino acids. Trimming took 1 base from V and 12 from J; bases not matched to a gene: 11. This CDR3 is CASSLGLAGGPVGGQFF. The CDR3 nucleotides are TGTGCCAGCAGCTTAGGACTAGCGGGAGGGCCGGTTGGCGGGCAGTTCTTC. The variable domain in full, with the rest retrieved from reference TRBV7-9 and TRBJ2-1, is DTGVSQNPRHKITKRGQNVTFRCDPISEHNRLYWYRQTLGQGPEFLTYFQNEAQLEKSRLLSDRFSAERPKGSFSTLEIQRTEQGDSAMYLCASSLGLAGGPVGGQFFGPGTRLTVL.

The chain combines TRBV21-1 with TRBJ2-7. TRBV21-1 is a recognized pseudogene. The CDR3 extends over 14 amino acids. CDR3 nucleotides: TGTGCCAGCAGCAAACGGTGCTCGGCTTACGAGCAGTACTTC. Residues: CASSKRCSAYEQYF.

This clone was seen a single time. The rearrangement links TRBV11-1 to TRBJ1-6; D remains ambiguous. The V and J ends lost 1 base and 8 bases respectively, with 6 bases between them. The germline V gene has CDR1 SGHAT and CDR2 FQDESV (reference sequence). The CDR3 sequence is 13 residues long. Written as DNA, the CDR3 is TGTGCCAGCAGCTTAGGCCTAGATTCACCCCTCCACTTT. Residues: CASSLGLDSPLHF.

V is TRBV4-2 and J is TRBJ2-1, with no clear D. V was shortened by 1 base and J by 0 bases, with 13 bases between the two germline ends. The CDR3 has 17 residues. CDR1 and CDR2 from the germline V gene are LGHNA and YNFKEQ. CDR3 DNA: TGTGCCAGCAGCCAAGGGTCGGCGGTCTACTCCTACAATGAGCAGTTCTTC. This encodes CASSQGSAVYSYNEQFF.

V is TRBV21-1 and J is TRBJ2-1; TRBD1 was called by the table and not checked on the DNA. TRBV21-1 is assigned pseudogene status. This CDR3 contains 18 residues. CDR3 in DNA: TGTGCCAGCAGCAAAGAGGAAGGGACAGGCCGTTTTTACAATGAGCAGTTCTTC. Encoded protein: CASSKEEGTGRFYNEQFF.